Sequencing of this T cell receptor beta chain was carried out in a study of blood T cells in healthy people across ages. With a J-beta primer mix and a sample-barcoded 5' primer, a second PCR ran about 6 to 11 cycles. TCRdb recomputed calls from the 5' RACE reads with MiXCR, one row per CDR3 protein. The table includes 730,000 or so distinct CDR3 sequences, about 40% detected once. This CDR3 has 15 amino acids. The germline V gene has CDR1 DFQATT and CDR2 SNEGSKA (reference sequence). The J segment lost 2 bases and the V segment lost 4 bases, leaving 8 bases of the junction unmatched. Researchers isolated at least 6 million PBMCs per sample. Extracted total RNA amounted to at least 6 micrograms for each sample.

This sequence was found in a woman aged 60-75 years in good health. The sample comprised blood. V gene TRBV20-1 combines with J gene TRBJ2-1; 7 bases agree with TRBD2. The CDR3 region has the DNA TGCAGTGCTACCGGGGGGACCCTGACCTACAATGAGCAGTTCTTC. It is translated as CSATGGTLTYNEQFF.